Below, one T cell receptor (beta chain) is given with its context. The data originate from a study of cytomegalovirus exposure and HLA in healthy donors. TCRdb keeps only in-frame clones here, not all; method: immunoSEQ multiplex PCR. The table has 120,000 or so clones, roughly 95% seen once. This CDR3 region has 17 residues. The V end lost 2 bases, the J end lost 0 bases, and 16 bases lay between the germline ends. Germline V CDR1 and CDR2: KGHSH, LQKENI. The gene calls are TRBV18 and TRBJ1-1; D not resolved. The receptor was derived from a young man in good health and CMV-seronegative. Sequenced input: PBMCs. The CDR3 DNA reads TGTGCCAGCTCACCATACCCAGGCCGTCCCTTGAACACTGAAGCTTTCTTT. It is translated as CASSPYPGRPLNTEAFF. Using reference TRBV18 and TRBJ1-1 for the parts outside the CDR3, the full variable domain is NAGVMQNPRHLVRRRGQEARLRCSPMKGHSHVYWYRQLPEEGLKFMVYLQKENIIDESGMPKERFSAEFPKEGPSILRIQQVVRGDSAAYFCASSPYPGRPLNTEAFFGQGTRLTVV.